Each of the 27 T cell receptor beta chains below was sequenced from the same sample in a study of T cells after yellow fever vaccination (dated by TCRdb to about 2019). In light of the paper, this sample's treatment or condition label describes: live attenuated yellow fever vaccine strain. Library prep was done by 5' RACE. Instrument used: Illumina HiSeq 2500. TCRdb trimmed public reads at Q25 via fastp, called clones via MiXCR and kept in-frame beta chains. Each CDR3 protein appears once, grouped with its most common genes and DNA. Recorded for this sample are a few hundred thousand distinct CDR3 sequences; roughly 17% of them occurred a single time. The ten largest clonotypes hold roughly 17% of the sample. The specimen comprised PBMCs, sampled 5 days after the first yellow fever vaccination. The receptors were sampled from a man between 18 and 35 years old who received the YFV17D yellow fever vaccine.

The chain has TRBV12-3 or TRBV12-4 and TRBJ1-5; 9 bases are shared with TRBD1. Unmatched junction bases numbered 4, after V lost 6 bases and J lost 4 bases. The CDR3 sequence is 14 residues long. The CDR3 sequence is CASRDGQGNQPQHF. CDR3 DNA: TGTGCCAGCAGGGACGGACAGGGGAATCAGCCCCAGCATTTT.

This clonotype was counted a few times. CDR3 loop: CAISGGTEAFF. The CDR3 DNA reads TGTGCCATCAGTGGGGGGACTGAAGCTTTCTTT. The chain recombines TRBV10-3 with TRBJ1-1; D is possibly TRBD1 (5 bases). Germline V gene data show CDR1 as ENHRY and CDR2 as SYGVKD. The CDR3 runs 11 residues. The V end lost 4 bases, the J end lost 5 bases, and 5 bases lay between the germline ends.

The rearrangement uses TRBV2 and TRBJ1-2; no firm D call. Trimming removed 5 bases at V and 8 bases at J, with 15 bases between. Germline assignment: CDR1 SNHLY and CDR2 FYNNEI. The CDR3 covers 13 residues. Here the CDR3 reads CASSLDGRRGYTF. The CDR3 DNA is TGTGCCAGCAGTTTGGACGGTCGCCGGGGCTACACCTTC. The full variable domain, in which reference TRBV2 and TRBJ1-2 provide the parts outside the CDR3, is EPEVTQTPSHQVTQMGQEVILRCVPISNHLYFYWYRQILGQKVEFLVSFYNNEISEKSEIFDDQFSVERPDGSNFTLKIRSTKLEDSAMYFCASSLDGRRGYTFGSGTRLTVV.

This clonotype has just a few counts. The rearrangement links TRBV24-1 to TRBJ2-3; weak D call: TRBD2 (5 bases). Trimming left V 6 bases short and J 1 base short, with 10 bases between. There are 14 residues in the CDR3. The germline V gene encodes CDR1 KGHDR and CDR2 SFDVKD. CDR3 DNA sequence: TGTGCCACCAGTCGGGGAGAGGGCACAGATACGCAGTATTTT. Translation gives CATSRGEGTDTQYF.

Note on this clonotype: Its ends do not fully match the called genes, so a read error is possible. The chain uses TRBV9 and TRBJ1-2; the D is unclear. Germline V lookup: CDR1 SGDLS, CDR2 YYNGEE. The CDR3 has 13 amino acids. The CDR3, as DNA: TGTGCCAGCAGCGCGGACGGGAACTATGGCTACACCTTT. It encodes CASSADGNYGYTF.

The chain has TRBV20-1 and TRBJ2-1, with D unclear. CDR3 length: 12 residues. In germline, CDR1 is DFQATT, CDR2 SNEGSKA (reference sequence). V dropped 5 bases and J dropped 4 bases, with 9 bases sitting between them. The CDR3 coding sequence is TGCAGTGCTCCAGCCTTTTACAATGAGCAGTTCTTC. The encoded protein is CSAPAFYNEQFF.

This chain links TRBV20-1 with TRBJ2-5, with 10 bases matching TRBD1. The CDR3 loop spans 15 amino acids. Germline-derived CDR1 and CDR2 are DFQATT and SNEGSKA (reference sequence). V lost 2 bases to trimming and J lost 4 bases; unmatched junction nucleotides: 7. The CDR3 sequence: CSARLTGGRGETQYF. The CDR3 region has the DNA TGCAGTGCTAGACTGACAGGGGGCCGGGGAGAGACCCAGTACTTC.

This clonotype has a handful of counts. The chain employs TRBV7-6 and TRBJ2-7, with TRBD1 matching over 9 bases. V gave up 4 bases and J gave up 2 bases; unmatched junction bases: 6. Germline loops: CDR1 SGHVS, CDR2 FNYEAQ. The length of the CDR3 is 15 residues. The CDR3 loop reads CASSSGTGIAYEQYF. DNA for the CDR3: TGTGCCAGCAGCTCGGGGACAGGGATCGCCTACGAGCAGTACTTC.

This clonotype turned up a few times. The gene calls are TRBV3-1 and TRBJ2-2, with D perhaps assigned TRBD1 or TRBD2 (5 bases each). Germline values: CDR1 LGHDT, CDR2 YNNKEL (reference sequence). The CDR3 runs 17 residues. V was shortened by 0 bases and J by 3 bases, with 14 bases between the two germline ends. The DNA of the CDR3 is TGTGCCAGCAGCCAAGACTATCGGGACCAGTACACCGGGGAGCTGTTTTTT. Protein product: CASSQDYRDQYTGELFF.

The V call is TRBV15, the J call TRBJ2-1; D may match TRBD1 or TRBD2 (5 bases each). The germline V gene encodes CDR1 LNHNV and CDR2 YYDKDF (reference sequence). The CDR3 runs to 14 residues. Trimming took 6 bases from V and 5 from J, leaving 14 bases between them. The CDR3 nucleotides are TGTGCCACCAGTTCAGGGAGTGGTGACAATGAGCAGTTCTTC. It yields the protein CATSSGSGDNEQFF. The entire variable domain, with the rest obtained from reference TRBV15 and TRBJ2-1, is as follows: DAMVIQNPRYQVTQFGKPVTLSCSQTLNHNVMYWYQQKSSQAPKLLFHYYDKDFNNEADTPDNFQSRRPNTSFCFLDIRSPGLGDTAMYLCATSSGSGDNEQFFGPGTRLTVL.

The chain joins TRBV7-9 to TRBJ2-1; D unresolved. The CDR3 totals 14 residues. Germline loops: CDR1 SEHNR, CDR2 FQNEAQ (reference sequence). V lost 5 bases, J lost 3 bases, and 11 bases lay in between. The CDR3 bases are TGTGCCAGCAGCCCAGGCAGTTACTACAATGAGCAGTTCTTC. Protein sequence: CASSPGSYYNEQFF.

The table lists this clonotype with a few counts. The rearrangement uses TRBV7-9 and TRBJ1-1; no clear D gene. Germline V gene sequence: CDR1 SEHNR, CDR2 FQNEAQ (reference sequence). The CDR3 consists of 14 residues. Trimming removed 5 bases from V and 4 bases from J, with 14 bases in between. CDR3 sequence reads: CASSRTVRATEAFF. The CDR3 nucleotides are TGTGCCAGCAGCCGGACCGTCCGCGCCACTGAAGCTTTCTTT. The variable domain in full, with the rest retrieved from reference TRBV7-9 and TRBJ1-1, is DTGVSQNPRHKITKRGQNVTFRCDPISEHNRLYWYRQTLGQGPEFLTYFQNEAQLEKSRLLSDRFSAERPKGSFSTLEIQRTEQGDSAMYLCASSRTVRATEAFFGQGTRLTVV.

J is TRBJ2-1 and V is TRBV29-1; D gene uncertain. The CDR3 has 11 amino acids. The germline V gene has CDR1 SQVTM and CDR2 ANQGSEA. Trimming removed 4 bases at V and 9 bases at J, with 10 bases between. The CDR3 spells CSVVKISEQFF. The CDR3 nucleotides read TGCAGCGTTGTTAAGATTAGTGAGCAGTTCTTC.

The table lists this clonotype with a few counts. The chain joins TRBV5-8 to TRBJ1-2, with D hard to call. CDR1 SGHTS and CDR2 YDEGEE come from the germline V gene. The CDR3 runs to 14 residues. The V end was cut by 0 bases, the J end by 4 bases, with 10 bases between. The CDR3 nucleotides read TGTGCCAGCAGCTTGGGTGTGGGGTCCTATGGCTACACCTTC. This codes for CASSLGVGSYGYTF.

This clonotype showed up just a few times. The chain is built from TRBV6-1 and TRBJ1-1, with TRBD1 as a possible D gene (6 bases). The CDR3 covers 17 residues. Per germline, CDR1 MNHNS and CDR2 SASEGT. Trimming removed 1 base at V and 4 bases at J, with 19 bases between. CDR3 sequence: CASSEGRGGFSGTEAFF. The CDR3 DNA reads TGTGCCAGCAGTGAAGGGAGGGGGGGCTTCTCCGGCACTGAAGCTTTCTTT.

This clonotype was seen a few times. The CDR3 DNA is TGCAGCGTTGTTGGCGGGGGAGTAACAGATACGCAGTATTTT. Translated, it gives CSVVGGGVTDTQYF. This sequence joins TRBV29-1 and TRBJ2-3; 7 bases fit TRBD2. CDR3 length: 14 residues. CDR1 and CDR2 (germline): SQVTM, ANQGSEA. V lost 4 bases to trimming and J lost 3 bases; unmatched junction nucleotides: 7.

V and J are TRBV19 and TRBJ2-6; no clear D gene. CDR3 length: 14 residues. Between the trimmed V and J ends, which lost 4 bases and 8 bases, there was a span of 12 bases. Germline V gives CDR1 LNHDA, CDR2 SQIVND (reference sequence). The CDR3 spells CASSTEHGTNVLTF. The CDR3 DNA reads TGTGCCAGTAGTACCGAACATGGAACCAACGTCCTGACTTTC.

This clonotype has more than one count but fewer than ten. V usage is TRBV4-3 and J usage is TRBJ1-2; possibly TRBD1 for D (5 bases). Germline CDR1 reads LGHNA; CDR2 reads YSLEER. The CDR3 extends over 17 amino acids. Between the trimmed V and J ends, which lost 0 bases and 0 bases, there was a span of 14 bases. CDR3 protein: CASSQDNGGSTNYGYTF. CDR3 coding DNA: TGCGCCAGCAGCCAAGATAATGGGGGATCAACTAACTATGGCTACACCTTC.

Here the CDR3 DNA reads TGTGCCAGCAGGGCCCCCGCGGGGGCGAACACCGGGGAGCTGTTTTTT. As protein: CASRAPAGANTGELFF. The chain has TRBV12-3 or TRBV12-4 and TRBJ2-2; 7 positions match TRBD2. V gave up 6 bases and J gave up 0 bases; unmatched junction bases: 7. The CDR3 is 16 residues long.

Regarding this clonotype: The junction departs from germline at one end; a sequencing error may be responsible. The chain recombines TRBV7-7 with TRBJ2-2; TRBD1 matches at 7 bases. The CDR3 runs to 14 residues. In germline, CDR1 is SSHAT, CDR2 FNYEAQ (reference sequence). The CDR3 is CASRLTGLIGELFF. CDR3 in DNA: TGTGCTAGCAGATTGACAGGGTTGATCGGGGAGCTGTTTTTT. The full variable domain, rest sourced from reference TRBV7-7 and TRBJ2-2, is GAGVSQSPRYKVTKRGQDVTLRCDPISSHATLYWYQQALGQGPEFLTYFNYEAQPDKSGLPSDRFSAERPEGSISTLTIQRTEQRDSAMYRCASRLTGLIGELFFGEGSRLTVL.

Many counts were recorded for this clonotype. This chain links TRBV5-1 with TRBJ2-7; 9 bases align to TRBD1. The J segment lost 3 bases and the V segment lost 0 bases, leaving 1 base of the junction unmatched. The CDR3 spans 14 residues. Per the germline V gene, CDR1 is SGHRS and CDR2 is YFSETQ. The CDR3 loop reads CASSLGTGVYEQYV. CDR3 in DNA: TGCGCCAGCAGCTTGGGGACAGGGGTCTACGAGCAGTACGTC.

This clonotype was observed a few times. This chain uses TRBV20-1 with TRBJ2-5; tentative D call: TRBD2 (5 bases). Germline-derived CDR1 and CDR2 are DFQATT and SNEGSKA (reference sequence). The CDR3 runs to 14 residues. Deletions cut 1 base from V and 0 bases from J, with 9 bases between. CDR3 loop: CSARAGEHQETQYF. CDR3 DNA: TGCAGTGCTAGAGCTGGGGAGCACCAAGAGACCCAGTACTTC.

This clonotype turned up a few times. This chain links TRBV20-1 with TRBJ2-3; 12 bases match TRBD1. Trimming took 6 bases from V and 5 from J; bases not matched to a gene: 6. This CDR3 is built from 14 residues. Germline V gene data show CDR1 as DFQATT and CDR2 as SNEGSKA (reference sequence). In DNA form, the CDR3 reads TGCAGTGCCGCTAGGGACAGGGGGCTAGATACGCAGTATTTT. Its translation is CSAARDRGLDTQYF.

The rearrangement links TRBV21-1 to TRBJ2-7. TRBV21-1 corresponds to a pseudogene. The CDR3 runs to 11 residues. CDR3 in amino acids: CASSKEYEQYV. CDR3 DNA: TGTGCCAGCAGCAAGGAATACGAGCAGTACGTC.

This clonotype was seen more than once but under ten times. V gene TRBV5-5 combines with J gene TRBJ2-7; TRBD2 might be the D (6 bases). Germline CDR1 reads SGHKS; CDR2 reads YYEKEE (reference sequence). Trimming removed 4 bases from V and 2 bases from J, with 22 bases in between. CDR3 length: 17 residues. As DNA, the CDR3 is TGTGCCAGCAGCCTGGTTAAATGGGGGGTTAGACCCTACGAGCAGTACGTC. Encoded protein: CASSLVKWGVRPYEQYV.

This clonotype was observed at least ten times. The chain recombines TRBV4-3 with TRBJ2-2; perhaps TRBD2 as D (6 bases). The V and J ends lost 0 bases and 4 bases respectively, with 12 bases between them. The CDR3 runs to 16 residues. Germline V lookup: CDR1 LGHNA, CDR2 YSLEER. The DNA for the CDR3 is TGCGCCAGCAGCCAAGAATCCCTCGGGGGCACCGGGGAGCTGTTTTTT. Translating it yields CASSQESLGGTGELFF.

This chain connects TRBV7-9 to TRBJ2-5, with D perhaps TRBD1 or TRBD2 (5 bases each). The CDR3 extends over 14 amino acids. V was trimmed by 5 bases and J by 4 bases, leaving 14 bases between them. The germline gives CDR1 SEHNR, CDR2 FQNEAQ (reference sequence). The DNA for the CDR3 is TGTGCCAGCAGCCCCCGACCTGGGGGAGAGACCCAGTACTTC. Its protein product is CASSPRPGGETQYF.